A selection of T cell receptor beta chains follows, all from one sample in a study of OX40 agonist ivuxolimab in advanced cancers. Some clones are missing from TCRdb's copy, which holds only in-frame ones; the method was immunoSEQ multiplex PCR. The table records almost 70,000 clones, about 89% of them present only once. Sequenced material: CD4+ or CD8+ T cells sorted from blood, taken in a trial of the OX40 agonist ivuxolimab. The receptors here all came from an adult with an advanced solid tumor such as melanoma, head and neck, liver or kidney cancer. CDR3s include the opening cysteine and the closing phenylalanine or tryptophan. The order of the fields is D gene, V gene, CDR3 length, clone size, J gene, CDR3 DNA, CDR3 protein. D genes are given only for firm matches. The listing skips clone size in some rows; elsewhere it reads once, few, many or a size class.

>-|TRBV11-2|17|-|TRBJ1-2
TGTGCCAGCAGCTTAGATTCACGGGCAGGGCCCCCCTATGGCTACACCTTC
CASSLDSRAGPPYGYTF
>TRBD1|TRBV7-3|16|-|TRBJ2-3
TGTGCCAGCAGCCAAGGGGGAACAGGGGAGACAGATACGCAGTATTTT
CASSQGGTGETDTQYF
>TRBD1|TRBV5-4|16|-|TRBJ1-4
TGTGCCAGCAGCTTCGGGGGCGACAGGGACTACGGAAAACTGTTTTTT
CASSFGGDRDYGKLFF
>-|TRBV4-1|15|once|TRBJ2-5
TGCGCCAGCAGCCTCCGGCAAAGTAGCATGGGGACCCAGTACTTC
CASSLRQSSMGTQYF
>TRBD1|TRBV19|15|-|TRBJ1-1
TGTGCCAGTAGTAGAAGGCAGACAGGGGCCCCACGAGCTTTCTTT
CASSRRQTGAPRAFF
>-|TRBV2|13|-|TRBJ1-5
TGTGCCAGCAGTGGTGAAAGGGATCAGCCCCAGCATTTT
CASSGERDQPQHF
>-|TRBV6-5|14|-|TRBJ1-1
TGTGCCAGCAGTTGGGAGGGCCGGGGAACTGAAGCTTTCTTT
CASSWEGRGTEAFF
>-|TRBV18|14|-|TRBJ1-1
TGTGCCAGCTCACCTGGGCCAACTCGCACTGAAGCTTTCTTT
CASSPGPTRTEAFF
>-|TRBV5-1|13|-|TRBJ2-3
TGCGCCAGCAGCTTGGGTGCAGAAGATACGCAGTATTTT
CASSLGAEDTQYF
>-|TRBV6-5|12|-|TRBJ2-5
TGTGCCAGCCGGACAGTAGAAGAGACCCAGTACTTC
CASRTVEETQYF